This TCR beta chain appears in the sequencing data of a study of siplizumab effects on memory and regulatory T cells. It was 80,000 to 100,000 TCR templates that were assayed per sample. Libraries were prepared by immunoSEQ multiplex PCR; TCRdb keeps only in-frame clonotypes and omits some of them. The sample has approximately 100,000 clones; about 91% are singletons. General study findings and limits: There appeared to be greater diversity in naive T cells than in memory cells, and naive T cells seemed major contributors to the alloresponse. Siplizumab significantly decreased alloreactive sequences from unstimulated CD4+ memory cells. No more than a minor fraction of alloreactive clones could be traced back to unstimulated subsets.

The germline V gene encodes CDR1 SGHRS and CDR2 YFSETQ. The CDR3 has 16 residues. Comment on this clone: Its specificity is not known.

The sample taken for sequencing was Tregs sorted from blood. The chain has TRBV5-1 and TRBJ2-5, with 8 bases aligning to TRBD2. The J call may be in error: the DNA end matches TRBJ2-7 better. This receptor was identified in a human donor in good health. The CDR3 protein is CASSLRSGSGSHEQYF. CDR3 DNA sequence: TGCGCCAGCAGCTTGCGGAGCGGGAGCGGTTCCCACGAGCAGTACTTC.